The 22 T cell receptor beta chains listed next were all sequenced from one sample in a study of shared clonotypes between healthy human individuals. TCRdb's copy holds only in-frame clones and misses some; the assay was immunoSEQ multiplex PCR. The sample shows approximately 640,000 clones, roughly 88% of them seen only once. Material: memory CD8+ T cells from PBMCs. The subset: CD45RO+ cells pooled with CCR7-negative TemRA cells. The receptors here all came from a man younger than 30 in good health. Some clones in this sample may be carry-over from other donors' samples.

This chain joins TRBV7-9 and TRBJ1-4, with TRBD1 identical over 7 bases. The CDR3 is made up of 15 amino acids. Germline values: CDR1 SEHNR, CDR2 FQNEAQ (reference sequence). J was trimmed by 12 bases and V by 5 bases; bases with no gene match: 15. The CDR3 bases are TGTGCCAGCAGCCTCCGGGACAGTGCTCCGGCACAACTGTTTTTT. Amino acid sequence: CASSLRDSAPAQLFF.

The chain has TRBV5-1 and TRBJ2-7, with 10 bases identical to TRBD1. J lost 6 bases, V lost 2 bases, and 8 bases had no gene match. There are 15 residues in the CDR3. In germline, CDR1 is SGHRS, CDR2 YFSETQ. The CDR3 protein is CASSFFPGQGTEQYF. The CDR3 nucleotides read TGCGCCAGCAGCTTTTTCCCGGGACAGGGGACCGAGCAGTACTTC.

The chain is built from TRBV5-1 and TRBJ2-1, with 7 bases identical to TRBD1. The CDR3 covers 19 residues. Germline values: CDR1 SGHRS, CDR2 YFSETQ. Germline trimming cut 4 bases from V and 4 bases from J; bases unmatched to any gene: 20. The CDR3 loop reads CASSSFPTGTEVLYNEQFF. The CDR3 DNA follows: TGCGCCAGCAGCAGTTTTCCGACAGGGACAGAAGTTTTATACAATGAGCAGTTCTTC.

V usage is TRBV7-9 and J usage is TRBJ2-1; D ambiguous. Germline V gene data show CDR1 as SEHNR and CDR2 as FQNEAQ (reference sequence). The ends were cut back, 7 bases at V and 7 bases at J, with 8 bases in the middle. This CDR3 region has 11 residues. The CDR3 spells CASTPSNEQFF. In DNA, the CDR3 is TGTGCCAGCACTCCGTCAAATGAGCAGTTCTTC.

The V and J genes are TRBV27 and TRBJ2-3, with 9 nucleotides matching TRBD2. Germline CDR1 MNHEY, CDR2 SMNVEV (reference sequence). The CDR3 is made up of 15 amino acids. The V segment lost 4 bases and the J segment 4 bases; nucleotides outside the gene matches: 6. The CDR3 coding sequence is TGTGCCAGCAGTTCAGCGGGAGGTCGCCCAGATACGCAGTATTTT. Protein sequence: CASSSAGGRPDTQYF.

This clone was seen a few times. The chain joins TRBV4-3 to TRBJ2-1; 9 bases map to TRBD2. The trim removed 1 base at V and 8 bases at J, leaving 6 bases unmatched. The CDR3 consists of 15 residues. CDR1 and CDR2 (germline): LGHNA, YSLEER. CDR3 sequence: CASSQVTSGSHEQFF. CDR3 DNA sequence: TGCGCCAGCAGCCAAGTCACTAGCGGGTCACATGAGCAGTTCTTC.

This clone was detected only once. This chain uses TRBV2 with TRBJ2-7, with no clear D. The germline V and J ends were trimmed by 7 bases and 0 bases, with 16 bases remaining between them. The length of the CDR3 is 15 residues. CDR1 is SNHLY, CDR2 FYNNEI, per germline. CDR3 loop: CASKLWADSSYEQYF. The CDR3 DNA reads as TGTGCCAGCAAACTGTGGGCGGATAGCTCCTACGAGCAGTACTTC.

The chain couples TRBV5-1 to TRBJ2-5; TRBD2 is a possible D gene (6 bases). The V end lost 1 base, the J end lost 5 bases, and 15 bases lay between the germline ends. Germline CDR1 SGHRS, CDR2 YFSETQ. This CDR3 has 15 amino acids. CDR3 region: CASSLLEGHGETQYF. CDR3 in DNA: TGCGCCAGCAGCTTGCTGGAGGGTCATGGGGAGACCCAGTACTTC. Variable domain in full (rest from reference TRBV5-1 and TRBJ2-5): KAGVTQTPRYLIKTRGQQVTLSCSPISGHRSVSWYQQTPGQGLQFLFEYFSETQRNKGNFPGRFSGRQFSNSRSEMNVSTLELGDSALYLCASSLLEGHGETQYFGPGTRLLVL.

The chain combines TRBV4-3 with TRBJ1-2; a possible D gene is TRBD1 (6 bases). V lost 1 base and J lost 3, with 21 bases in between. Germline values: CDR1 LGHNA, CDR2 YSLEER. The CDR3 is made up of 18 amino acids. The CDR3 DNA is TGCGCCAGCAGCCAAGTGTTGACCAGGGAAAGGGGGGACTATGGCTACACCTTC. Translating gives CASSQVLTRERGDYGYTF.

The chain has TRBV11-1 and TRBJ2-1; D not certain. CDR1 is SGHAT and CDR2 is FQDESV in the germline V gene (reference sequence). This CDR3 spans 15 amino acids. V gave up 1 base and J gave up 2 bases, with 9 bases separating them. The CDR3 bases are TGTGCCAGCAGCTTAGGATTCAACCCCTACAATGAGCAGTTCTTC. This sequence encodes CASSLGFNPYNEQFF.

CDR3 sequence: CASGRVRPKNIQYF. As DNA, the CDR3 is TGTGCCAGCGGCCGCGTCAGGCCCAAAAACATTCAGTACTTC. The chain links TRBV2 to TRBJ2-4, with unresolved D. The V end was cut by 8 bases, the J end by 2 bases, with 13 bases between. Germline CDR1 is SNHLY and CDR2 is FYNNEI. The CDR3 totals 14 residues.

The gene calls are TRBV7-9 and TRBJ2-7; TRBD1 or TRBD2 may be the D gene (5 bases each). This CDR3 is 16 amino acids long. Germline loops: CDR1 SEHNR, CDR2 FQNEAQ (reference sequence). Trimming took 5 bases from V and 2 from J, leaving 19 bases between them. The CDR3 reads CASSPPGGTYAYEQYF. CDR3 nucleotides: TGTGCCAGCAGCCCGCCGGGTGGGACGTATGCCTACGAGCAGTACTTC.

The chain links TRBV10-3 to TRBJ2-1; TRBD2 matches at 7 bases. Germline lookup yields CDR1 ENHRY and CDR2 SYGVKD. Trimming took 11 bases from V and 6 from J; bases not matched to a gene: 7. The CDR3 contains 12 residues. The DNA for the CDR3 is TGTGCCCTCTCTTCTAGCGGCAATGAGCAGTTCTTC. Translated: CALSSSGNEQFF.

V is TRBV25-1 and J is TRBJ1-1, with 8 bases fitting TRBD1. V lost 3 bases, J lost 4 bases, and 7 bases stayed unmatched. The CDR3 is made up of 15 amino acids. Germline CDR1 and CDR2: MGHDK and SYGVNS. Here the CDR3 DNA reads TGTGCCAGCAGTGACGGACAGGGTCTTGGCACTGAAGCTTTCTTT. Its translation: CASSDGQGLGTEAFF.

V is TRBV9 and J is TRBJ2-5; D is unclear. Trimming removed 4 bases at V and 5 bases at J, with 15 bases between. CDR3 length: 14 amino acids. CDR1 is SGDLS, CDR2 YYNGEE, per germline. The CDR3 DNA is TGTGCCAGCAGCCCTCGTCTTCTCAGCGAGACCCAGTACTTC. Translated: CASSPRLLSETQYF.

The genes are TRBV7-9 and TRBJ2-1; possibly TRBD1 for D (6 bases). Germline CDR1 reads SEHNR; CDR2 reads FQNEAQ (reference sequence). This CDR3 is built from 15 residues. Trimming stripped 5 bases from V and 0 bases from J, with 11 bases between. In nucleotides, the CDR3 is TGTGCCAGCAGCGAAGACAGGTCCTCCTACAATGAGCAGTTCTTC. This gives the protein CASSEDRSSYNEQFF.

The V and J genes are TRBV27 and TRBJ1-3; the D is unclear. The CDR3 is 14 residues long. In germline, CDR1 is MNHEY, CDR2 SMNVEV (reference sequence). Deletions cut 3 bases from V and 4 bases from J, with 10 bases between. The CDR3 here is CASSLGPWGNTIYF. As DNA, the CDR3 is TGTGCCAGCAGTTTGGGCCCGTGGGGAAACACCATATATTTT.

V and J are TRBV28 and TRBJ1-5; TRBD1 is a possible D gene (6 bases). This CDR3 contains 14 residues. Germline V lookup: CDR1 MDHEN, CDR2 SYDVKM. The V and J ends lost 3 bases and 7 bases respectively, with 13 bases between them. The CDR3 region has the DNA TGTGCCAGCAGTTTGCCAGGGGAGGTCCAGCCCCAGCATTTT. The encoded protein is CASSLPGEVQPQHF.

The V and J genes are TRBV9 and TRBJ2-1; 9 bases map to TRBD2. The V gene's germline CDR1 is SGDLS and CDR2 YYNGEE. After removal of 4 bases from V and 4 bases from J, the junction contained 6 bases not matched to a gene. The CDR3 loop spans 15 amino acids. In DNA form, the CDR3 reads TGTGCCAGCAGCCTCAGACTAGCGGATTACAATGAGCAGTTCTTC. It translates to CASSLRLADYNEQFF.

The rearrangement joins TRBV30 to TRBJ1-5; the D is unclear. V lost 3 bases to trimming and J lost 0 bases, with 9 bases between them. The CDR3 runs to 14 residues. Germline loops: CDR1 GTSNPN, CDR2 SVGIG (reference sequence). The CDR3 DNA reads as TGTGCCTGGAGCTCGGTCTATAGCAATCAGCCCCAGCATTTT. Translated: CAWSSVYSNQPQHF.

The sample holds a few counts of this clone. J is TRBJ1-1 and V is TRBV7-9; 7 nucleotides agree with TRBD1. This CDR3 is 16 amino acids long. Germline-derived CDR1 and CDR2 are SEHNR and FQNEAQ (reference sequence). J gave up 1 base and V 5 bases, and 10 bases lay outside the gene matches. CDR3 coding DNA: TGTGCCAGCAGCCCCTCACGGGGGACAGCGAACACTGAAGCTTTCTTT. It encodes CASSPSRGTANTEAFF.

J is TRBJ1-1 and V is TRBV14; D is undetermined. The CDR3 has 16 residues. The V end lost 1 base, the J end lost 5 bases, and 17 bases lay between the germline ends. Per germline, CDR1 SGHDN and CDR2 FVKESK. CDR3 nucleotides: TGTGCCAGCAGCCAAGCTTATTCCGGGAGTGGGACTGAAGCTTTCTTT. This sequence encodes CASSQAYSGSGTEAFF.